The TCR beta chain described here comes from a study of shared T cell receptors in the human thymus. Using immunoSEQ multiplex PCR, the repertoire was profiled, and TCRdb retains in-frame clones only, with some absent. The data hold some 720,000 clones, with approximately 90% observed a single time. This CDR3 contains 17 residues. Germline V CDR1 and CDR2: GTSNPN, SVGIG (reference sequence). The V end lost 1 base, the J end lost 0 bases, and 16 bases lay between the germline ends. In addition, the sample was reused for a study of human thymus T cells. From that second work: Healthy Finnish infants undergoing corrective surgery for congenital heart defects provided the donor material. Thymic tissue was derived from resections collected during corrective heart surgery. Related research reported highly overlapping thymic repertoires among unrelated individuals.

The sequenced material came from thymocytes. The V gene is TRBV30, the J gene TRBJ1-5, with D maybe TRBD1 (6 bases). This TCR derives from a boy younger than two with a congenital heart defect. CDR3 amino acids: CAWSAPRDIHSNQPQHF. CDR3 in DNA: TGTGCCTGGAGTGCCCCTAGGGACATTCATAGCAATCAGCCCCAGCATTTT.